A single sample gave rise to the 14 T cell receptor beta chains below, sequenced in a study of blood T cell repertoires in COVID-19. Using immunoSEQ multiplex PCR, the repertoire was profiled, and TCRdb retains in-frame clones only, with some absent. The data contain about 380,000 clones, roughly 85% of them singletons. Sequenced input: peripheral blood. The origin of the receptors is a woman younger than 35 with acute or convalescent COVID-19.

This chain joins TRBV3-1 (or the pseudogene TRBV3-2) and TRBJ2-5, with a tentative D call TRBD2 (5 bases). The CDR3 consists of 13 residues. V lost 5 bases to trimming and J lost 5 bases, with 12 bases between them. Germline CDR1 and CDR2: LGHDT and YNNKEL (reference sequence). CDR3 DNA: TGTGCCAGCAGCGTAGGTTCGGGGGAGACCCAGTACTTC. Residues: CASSVGSGETQYF.

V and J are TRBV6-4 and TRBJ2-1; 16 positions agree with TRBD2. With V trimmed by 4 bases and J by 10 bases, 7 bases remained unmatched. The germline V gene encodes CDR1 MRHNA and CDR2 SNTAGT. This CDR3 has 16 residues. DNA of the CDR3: TGTGCCAGCAGTGCCGGGACTAGCGGGGGGGCCCGGGAGCAGTTCTTC. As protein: CASSAGTSGGAREQFF.

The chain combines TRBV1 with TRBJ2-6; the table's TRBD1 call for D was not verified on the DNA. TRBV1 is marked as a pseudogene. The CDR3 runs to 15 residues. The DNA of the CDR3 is TGCACCAGCAGGACAGGGCCATCTGGGGCCAACGTCCTGACTTTC. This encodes CTSRTGPSGANVLTF.

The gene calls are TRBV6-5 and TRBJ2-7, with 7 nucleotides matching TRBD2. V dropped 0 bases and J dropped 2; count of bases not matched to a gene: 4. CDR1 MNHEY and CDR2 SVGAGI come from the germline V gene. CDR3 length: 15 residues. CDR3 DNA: TGTGCCAGCAGTTACTCATTAGCGGGTACCTACGAGCAGTACTTC. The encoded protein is CASSYSLAGTYEQYF.

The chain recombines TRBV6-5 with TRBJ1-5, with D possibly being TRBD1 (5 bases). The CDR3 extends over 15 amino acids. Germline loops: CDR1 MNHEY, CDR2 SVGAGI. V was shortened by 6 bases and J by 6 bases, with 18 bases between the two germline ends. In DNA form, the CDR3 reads TGTGCCAGCAGCCTATCCGGGCAGGGCGGTCAGCCCCAGCATTTT. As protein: CASSLSGQGGQPQHF.

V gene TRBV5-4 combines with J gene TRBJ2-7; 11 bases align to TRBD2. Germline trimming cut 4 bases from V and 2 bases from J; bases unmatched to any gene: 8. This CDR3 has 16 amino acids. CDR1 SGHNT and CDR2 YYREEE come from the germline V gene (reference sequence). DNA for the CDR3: TGTGCCAGCAGCCCTGAGCCTAGCGGGAGGACCTACGAGCAGTACTTC. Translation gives CASSPEPSGRTYEQYF.

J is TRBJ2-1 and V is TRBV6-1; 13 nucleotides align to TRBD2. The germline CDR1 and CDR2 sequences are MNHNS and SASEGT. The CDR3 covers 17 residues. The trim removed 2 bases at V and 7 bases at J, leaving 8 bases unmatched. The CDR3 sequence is CASSELLGTSGKNEQFF. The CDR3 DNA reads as TGTGCCAGCAGTGAATTATTGGGGACTAGCGGGAAGAATGAGCAGTTCTTC.

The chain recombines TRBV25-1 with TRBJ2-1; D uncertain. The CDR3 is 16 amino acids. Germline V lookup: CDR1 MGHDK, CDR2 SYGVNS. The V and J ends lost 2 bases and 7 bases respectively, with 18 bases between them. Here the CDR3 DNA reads TGTGCCAGCAGTGAAAAATATGTCACTTTCGTTAATGAGCAGTTCTTC. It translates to CASSEKYVTFVNEQFF.

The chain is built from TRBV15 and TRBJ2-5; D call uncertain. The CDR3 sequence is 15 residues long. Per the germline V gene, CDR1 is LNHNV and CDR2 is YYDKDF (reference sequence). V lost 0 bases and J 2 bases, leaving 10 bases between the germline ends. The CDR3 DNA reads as TGTGCCACCAGCAGAGATATCAGTTTACAAGAGACCCAGTACTTC. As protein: CATSRDISLQETQYF. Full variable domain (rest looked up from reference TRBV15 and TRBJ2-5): DAMVIQNPRYQVTQFGKPVTLSCSQTLNHNVMYWYQQKSSQAPKLLFHYYDKDFNNEADTPDNFQSRRPNTSFCFLDIRSPGLGDTAMYLCATSRDISLQETQYFGPGTRLLVL.

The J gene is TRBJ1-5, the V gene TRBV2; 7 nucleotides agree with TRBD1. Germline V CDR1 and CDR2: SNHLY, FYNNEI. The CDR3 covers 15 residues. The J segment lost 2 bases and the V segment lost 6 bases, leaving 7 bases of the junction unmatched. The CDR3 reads CASRQGSGGNQPQHF. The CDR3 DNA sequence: TGTGCCAGCAGACAGGGGTCGGGAGGCAATCAGCCCCAGCATTTT. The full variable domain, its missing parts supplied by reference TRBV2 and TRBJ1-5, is EPEVTQTPSHQVTQMGQEVILRCVPISNHLYFYWYRQILGQKVEFLVSFYNNEISEKSEIFDDQFSVERPDGSNFTLKIRSTKLEDSAMYFCASRQGSGGNQPQHFGDGTRLSIL.

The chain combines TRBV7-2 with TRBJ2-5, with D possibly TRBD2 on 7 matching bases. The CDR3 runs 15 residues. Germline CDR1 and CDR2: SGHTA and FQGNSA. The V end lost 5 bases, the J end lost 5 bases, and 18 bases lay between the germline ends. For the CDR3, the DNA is TGTGCCAGCAGCCTAGGGGGGGGCGGTTGGGAGACCCAGTACTTC. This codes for CASSLGGGGWETQYF.

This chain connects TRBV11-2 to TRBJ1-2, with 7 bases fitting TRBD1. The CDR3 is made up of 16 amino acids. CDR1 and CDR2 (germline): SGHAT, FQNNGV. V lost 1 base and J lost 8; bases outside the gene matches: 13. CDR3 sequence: CASSLVQETGRNGYTF. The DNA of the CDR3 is TGTGCCAGCAGCTTAGTGCAGGAGACAGGGCGAAACGGCTACACCTTC.

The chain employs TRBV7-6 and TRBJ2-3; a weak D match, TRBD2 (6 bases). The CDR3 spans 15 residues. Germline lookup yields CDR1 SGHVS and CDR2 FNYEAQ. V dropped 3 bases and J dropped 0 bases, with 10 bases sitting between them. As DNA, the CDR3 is TGTGCCAGCAGCTTGTTAGCGGCTAGCACAGATACGCAGTATTTT. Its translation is CASSLLAASTDTQYF.

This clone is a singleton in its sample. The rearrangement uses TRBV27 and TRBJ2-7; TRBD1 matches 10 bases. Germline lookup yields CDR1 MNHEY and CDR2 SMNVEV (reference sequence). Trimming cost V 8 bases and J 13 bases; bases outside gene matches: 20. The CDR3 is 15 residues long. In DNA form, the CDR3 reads TGTGCCAGCGGACCTCGTCCGGGACAGGGGAGGGTCCATTACTTC. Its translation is CASGPRPGQGRVHYF.